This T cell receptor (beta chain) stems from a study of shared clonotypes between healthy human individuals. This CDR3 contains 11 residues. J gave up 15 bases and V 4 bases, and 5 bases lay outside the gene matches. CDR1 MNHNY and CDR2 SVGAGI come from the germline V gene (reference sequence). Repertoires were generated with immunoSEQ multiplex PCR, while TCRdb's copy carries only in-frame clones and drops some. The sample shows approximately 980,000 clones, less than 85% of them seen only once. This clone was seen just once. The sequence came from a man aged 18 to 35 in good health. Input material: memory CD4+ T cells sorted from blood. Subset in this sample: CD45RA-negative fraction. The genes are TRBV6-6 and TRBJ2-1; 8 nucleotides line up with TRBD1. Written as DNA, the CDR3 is TGTGCCAGCAGTTTGGACAGGGAAATGTTCTTC. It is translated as CASSLDREMFF.